Each of the 20 T cell receptor beta chains below was sequenced from the same sample in a study of blood T cells in healthy people across ages. Primed by a sample-barcoded 5' primer and a J-beta primer mix, a second PCR proceeded for 7 to 11 cycles. Using its own MiXCR run on the 5' RACE reads, TCRdb lists one record per CDR3 protein. The table records 1.2 million to 1.5 million distinct CDR3 sequences, around 59% of them present only once. Sequencing was done on a sample of blood. Receptors originate from a man between 18 and 29 years old in good health.

The CDR3 loop is CASSQSAGVIPNEQFF. The CDR3 DNA reads TGTGCCAGCAGCCAATCGGCGGGAGTAATACCCAATGAGCAGTTCTTC. The chain employs TRBV3-1 and TRBJ2-1; 7 bases are a match to TRBD2. V lost 2 bases to trimming and J lost 6 bases; unmatched junction nucleotides: 10. Germline CDR1 reads LGHDT; CDR2 reads YNNKEL (reference sequence). This CDR3 contains 16 residues.

The chain uses TRBV14 and TRBJ2-1; 8 bases are a match to TRBD2. The CDR3 runs 16 residues. CDR1 and CDR2 (germline): SGHDN, FVKESK. The V segment lost 4 bases and the J segment 4 bases; nucleotides outside the gene matches: 9. This CDR3 reads CASSLIAGSRYNEQFF. The CDR3 DNA sequence: TGTGCCAGCAGCCTTATAGCGGGGAGCCGATACAATGAGCAGTTCTTC.

The chain is built from TRBV7-9 and TRBJ2-3, with D perhaps matching TRBD2 (6 bases). The CDR3 length is 13 residues. Germline V lookup: CDR1 SEHNR, CDR2 FQNEAQ (reference sequence). V lost 8 bases, J lost 6 bases, and 15 bases lay in between. DNA for the CDR3: TGTGCCAGCGCTAGCGTTTTCGCCGATACGCAGTATTTT. It encodes CASASVFADTQYF.

The sample holds a few counts of this clonotype. The chain recombines TRBV28 with TRBJ2-6; no clear D. CDR3 length: 16 amino acids. The germline CDR1 and CDR2 sequences are MDHEN and SYDVKM. Trimming removed 2 bases from V and 0 bases from J, with 8 bases in between. The CDR3 loop reads CASSLQFLSGANVLTF. The DNA for the CDR3 is TGTGCCAGCAGTTTACAGTTCCTCTCTGGGGCCAACGTCCTGACTTTC.

This chain links TRBV5-1 with TRBJ2-7; D is ambiguous. The CDR3 has 15 amino acids. Trimming pared 6 bases from V and 6 bases from J, leaving 22 bases between. CDR1 and CDR2 from the germline V gene are SGHRS and YFSETQ. The CDR3 region is CASTSQPTLSGEQYF. The CDR3 region has the DNA TGCGCCAGCACCTCACAACCGACACTATCAGGCGAGCAGTACTTC.

V and J are TRBV6-2 or TRBV6-3 and TRBJ1-5, with D possibly being TRBD1 (6 bases). CDR3 size: 21 residues. The V end was cut by 5 bases, the J end by 5 bases, with 34 bases between. CDR1 and CDR2 from the germline V gene are MNHEY and SVGEGT. CDR3 DNA: TGTGCCAGCAGTCGGAACCCCCGGGACATCGATTATTACGTATTATATCAGCCCCAGCATTTT. Protein sequence: CASSRNPRDIDYYVLYQPQHF.

The V and J genes are TRBV29-1 and TRBJ2-5; unclear D gene. Trimming pared 6 bases from V and 2 bases from J, leaving 16 bases between. The germline CDR1 and CDR2 sequences are SQVTM and ANQGSEA. This CDR3 has 14 residues. The CDR3 region has the DNA TGCAGCGTCTTTCCCGCCGGGTCTCAAGAGACCCAGTACTTC. Protein product: CSVFPAGSQETQYF. Full variable domain (rest looked up from reference TRBV29-1 and TRBJ2-5): SAVISQKPSRDICQRGTSLTIQCQVDSQVTMMFWYRQQPGQSLTLIATANQGSEATYESGFVIDKFPISRPNLTFSTLTVSNMSPEDSSIYLCSVFPAGSQETQYFGPGTRLLVL.

The chain joins TRBV20-1 to TRBJ2-2, with D uncertain. V lost 3 bases and J lost 0, with 11 bases in between. Germline V gene data show CDR1 as DFQATT and CDR2 as SNEGSKA (reference sequence). The CDR3 contains 15 residues. Here the CDR3 reads CSASVSESNTGELFF. The CDR3 nucleotides are TGCAGTGCTAGCGTCTCGGAGTCGAACACCGGGGAGCTGTTTTTT.

The chain combines TRBV29-1 with TRBJ1-2; the D is unclear. V was pared by 0 bases and J by 3 bases, with 14 bases between. Looked up from germline, CDR1 is SQVTM and CDR2 is ANQGSEA. CDR3 length: 15 residues. CDR3 region: CSVEDYRSSHYGYTF. As DNA, the CDR3 is TGCAGCGTTGAAGATTATCGGTCCTCGCACTATGGCTACACCTTC.

The chain uses TRBV4-1 and TRBJ1-6, with no clear D. Trimming took 2 bases from V and 0 from J, leaving 8 bases between them. From germline, CDR1 is MGHRA and CDR2 YSYEKL. CDR3 length equals 16 residues. The CDR3 spells CASSQYGSSYNSPLHF. Written as DNA, the CDR3 is TGCGCCAGCAGCCAATACGGGAGCTCCTATAATTCACCCCTCCACTTT.

The gene calls are TRBV7-8 and TRBJ2-7; TRBD2 matches at 11 bases. Germline-derived CDR1 and CDR2 are SGHVS and FQNEAQ. The CDR3 length is 16 residues. J gave up 3 bases and V 4 bases, and 8 bases lay outside the gene matches. DNA for the CDR3: TGTGCCAGCAGCTCGCCGACTAGCGGGACAATCTACGAGCAGTACTTC. Its translation is CASSSPTSGTIYEQYF.

In its sample, this clonotype was seen a few times. The rearrangement joins TRBV6-1 to TRBJ2-1; tentative D call: TRBD2 (6 bases). In germline, CDR1 is MNHNS, CDR2 SASEGT. This CDR3 region has 16 residues. V shed 0 bases and J shed 1 base, with 10 bases lying between them. The CDR3 protein is CASSEARGFSYNEQFF. The CDR3, as DNA: TGTGCCAGCAGTGAAGCGCGGGGCTTTTCCTACAATGAGCAGTTCTTC.

This clonotype was detected a few times. This chain connects TRBV12-3 or TRBV12-4 to TRBJ2-3; possibly TRBD1 for D (6 bases). V lost 7 bases and J 6 bases, leaving 17 bases between the germline ends. The CDR3 sequence is 14 residues long. CDR3 region: CASNSRTGKDTQYF. CDR3 nucleotide sequence: TGTGCCAGCAATTCGCGTACAGGGAAGGATACGCAGTATTTT.

V and J are TRBV7-6 and TRBJ2-7; D assignment may be TRBD1 or TRBD2 (5 bases each). The germline gives CDR1 SGHVS, CDR2 FNYEAQ. The CDR3 spans 15 residues. Trimming left V 5 bases short and J 4 bases short, with 18 bases between. CDR3 protein: CASSPGAAGPYEQYF. CDR3 nucleotide sequence: TGTGCCAGCAGCCCCGGGGCGGCAGGCCCTTACGAGCAGTACTTC.

The rearrangement uses TRBV12-3 or TRBV12-4 and TRBJ2-4, with 8 bases that match TRBD1. J was trimmed by 7 bases and V by 6 bases; bases with no gene match: 11. The CDR3 sequence is 15 residues long. Written as DNA, the CDR3 is TGTGCCAGCAGCCGGACAGGGCCGTGGCGGAACATTCAGTACTTC. This gives the protein CASSRTGPWRNIQYF.

This clonotype was observed at least ten times. V and J are TRBV20-1 and TRBJ1-6; D is possibly TRBD1 (6 bases). Germline V gene data show CDR1 as DFQATT and CDR2 as SNEGSKA (reference sequence). The CDR3 runs 13 residues. Trimming took 6 bases from V and 9 from J, leaving 15 bases between them. CDR3 protein: CSAQNRESSPLHF. The CDR3 DNA is TGCAGTGCCCAGAACAGGGAGAGTTCACCCCTCCACTTT.

In the case of this clonotype: At one end the junction does not follow the germline gene, possibly because of a read error. The rearrangement joins TRBV12-3 or TRBV12-4 to TRBJ2-1; either TRBD1 or TRBD2 may fit D (6 bases each). The CDR3 sequence is 17 residues long. CDR3 in DNA: TGTGCCAGTAGGCTTTCCAGGGGCGGGATCTCCTACAAGGAGCAGTTCTTC. It translates to CASRLSRGGISYKEQFF.

This clonotype has only one observation. A read error is possible here, since a much larger clone lies one base away. The genes are TRBV29-1 and TRBJ1-2; 8 bases map to TRBD1. In germline, CDR1 is SQVTM, CDR2 ANQGSEA. There are 13 residues in the CDR3. The junction had 11 bases not matched to a gene; V was cut back by 2 bases and J by 12 bases. The CDR3: CSVETGQGGGHTF. The CDR3 DNA reads as TGCAGCGTTGAAACCGGACAGGGAGGCGGCCACACCTTC.

The chain combines TRBV29-1 with TRBJ2-5; D is uncertain. Trimming took off 7 bases at V and 5 bases at J, with 17 bases between the two ends. This CDR3 comprises 13 residues. The germline CDR1 and CDR2 sequences are SQVTM and ANQGSEA. This CDR3 is CSAWAWVGETQYF. CDR3 DNA: TGCAGCGCCTGGGCTTGGGTGGGGGAGACCCAGTACTTC. Variable domain in full (rest from reference TRBV29-1 and TRBJ2-5): SAVISQKPSRDICQRGTSLTIQCQVDSQVTMMFWYRQQPGQSLTLIATANQGSEATYESGFVIDKFPISRPNLTFSTLTVSNMSPEDSSIYLCSAWAWVGETQYFGPGTRLLVL.

The chain is built from TRBV4-1 and TRBJ1-2; D perhaps matches TRBD1 (5 bases). V was cut by 3 bases and J by 7 bases, with 12 bases left in between. Germline assignment: CDR1 MGHRA and CDR2 YSYEKL. The CDR3 runs 13 residues. CDR3 residues: CASSHVGDSGYTF. The CDR3 DNA is TGCGCCAGCAGCCATGTGGGCGACAGTGGCTACACCTTC.